This T cell receptor (beta chain) was sequenced for a study of T-cell memory formation after mild COVID-19. Study-level points and caveats: Contracting clones from day 15 to 85 had balanced CD4/CD8; later expanders favoured CD4+. Most CD4+ clones that shrank were in CM and EM, while CD8+ ones turned up in EMRA.

Comment on this clonotype: Its antigen is not known.

TCRalpha and TCRbeta libraries used 5'RACE with constant-segment primers and UMIs. TCRdb passed the 5' RACE reads through MiXCR, listing each CDR3 protein once. The sample lists roughly 350,000 distinct CDR3 sequences, roughly an eighth occurring once. Germline V lookup: CDR1 DFQATT, CDR2 SNEGSKA (reference sequence). The CDR3 has 15 residues. The ends lost 2 bases at V and 3 bases at J; junction bases unmatched: 8. The sequenced material came from PBMCs or a T cell subset sorted from them (not recorded which). This sequence was found in a man younger than 35 who had mild COVID-19 (a few samples of this study predate the infection). Cell type and time point are not known. The V and J genes are TRBV20-1 and TRBJ2-3; 7 bases map to TRBD1. The CDR3 nucleotides read TGCAGTGCTAGAAAAGGGGGCGAGTATACAGATACGCAGTATTTT. This translates into CSARKGGEYTDTQYF.